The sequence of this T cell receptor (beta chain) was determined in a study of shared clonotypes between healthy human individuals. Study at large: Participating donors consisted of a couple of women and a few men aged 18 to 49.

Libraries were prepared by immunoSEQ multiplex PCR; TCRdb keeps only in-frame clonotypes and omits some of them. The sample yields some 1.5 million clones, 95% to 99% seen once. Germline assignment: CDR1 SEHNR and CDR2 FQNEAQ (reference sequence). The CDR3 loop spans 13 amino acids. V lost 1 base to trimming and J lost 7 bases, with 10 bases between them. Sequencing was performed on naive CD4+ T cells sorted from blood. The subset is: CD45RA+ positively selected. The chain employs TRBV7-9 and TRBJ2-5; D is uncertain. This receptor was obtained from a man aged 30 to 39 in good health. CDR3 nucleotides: TGTGCCAGCAGCTTAGGTCTAGGAAGGACCCAGTACTTC. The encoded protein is CASSLGLGRTQYF.